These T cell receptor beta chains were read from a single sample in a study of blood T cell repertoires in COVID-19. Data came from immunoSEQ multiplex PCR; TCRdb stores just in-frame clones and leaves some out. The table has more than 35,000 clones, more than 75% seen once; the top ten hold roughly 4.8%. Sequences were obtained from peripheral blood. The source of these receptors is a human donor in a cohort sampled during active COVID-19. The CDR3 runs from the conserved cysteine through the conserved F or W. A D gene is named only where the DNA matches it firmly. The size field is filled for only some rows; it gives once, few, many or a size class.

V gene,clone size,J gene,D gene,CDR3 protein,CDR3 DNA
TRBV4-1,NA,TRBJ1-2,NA,CASSQDNSIYGYTF,TGCGCCAGCAGCCAAGATAACAGCATTTATGGCTACACCTTC
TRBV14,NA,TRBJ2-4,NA,CASSLDGGSNIQYF,TGTGCCAGCAGCCTAGACGGCGGGTCAAACATTCAGTACTTC
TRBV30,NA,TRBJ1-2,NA,CAWTPAFGYGYTF,TGTGCCTGGACCCCTGCCTTCGGCTATGGCTACACCTTC
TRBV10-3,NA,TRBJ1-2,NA,CAISGTLKGEGGYTF,TGTGCCATCAGTGGGACCCTGAAAGGGGAAGGAGGCTACACCTTC
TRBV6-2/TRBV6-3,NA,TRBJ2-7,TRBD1,CASSPHIQGDYEQYF,TGTGCCAGCAGTCCGCACATTCAGGGGGACTACGAGCAGTACTTC
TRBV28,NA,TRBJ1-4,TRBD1,CASSLRTGAYEKLFF,TGTGCCAGCAGCCTCCGGACAGGGGCATATGAAAAACTGTTTTTT
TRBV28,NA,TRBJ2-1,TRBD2,CASTEASGFYNEQFF,TGTGCCAGCACCGAGGCTAGCGGTTTTTACAATGAGCAGTTCTTC
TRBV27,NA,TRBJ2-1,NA,CASSLNSYNEQFF,TGTGCCAGCAGTTTAAACAGTTACAATGAGCAGTTCTTC
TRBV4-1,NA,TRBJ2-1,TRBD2,CASSPTGTSGSDEQFF,TGCGCCAGCAGCCCGACTGGGACTAGCGGGAGCGATGAGCAGTTCTTC
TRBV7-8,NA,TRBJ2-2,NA,CASSAQTANTGELFF,TGTGCCAGCAGCGCCCAGACTGCGAACACCGGGGAGCTGTTTTTT
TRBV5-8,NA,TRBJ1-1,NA,CASSPGYPEAFF,TGTGCCAGCAGCCCAGGGTACCCTGAAGCTTTCTTT
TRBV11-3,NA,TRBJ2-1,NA,CASSLAARGTNEQFF,TGTGCCAGCAGCTTAGCGGCCCGGGGGACCAATGAGCAGTTCTTC
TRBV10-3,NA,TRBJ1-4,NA,CAISAYRDTGVRNEKLFF,TGTGCCATCAGTGCCTACCGGGACACCGGGGTCCGGAATGAAAAACTGTTTTTT
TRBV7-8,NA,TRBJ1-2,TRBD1,CASSTRTGNSYGYTF,TGTGCCAGCAGCACGCGGACAGGCAACTCTTATGGCTACACCTTC
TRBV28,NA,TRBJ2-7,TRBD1,CASSIGTGASYEQYF,TGTGCCAGCAGTATCGGGACAGGGGCATCCTACGAGCAGTACTTC
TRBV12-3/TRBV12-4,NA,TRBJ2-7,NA,CASSLNNYEQYF,TGTGCCAGCAGTCTCAACAACTACGAGCAGTACTTC
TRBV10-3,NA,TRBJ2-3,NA,CAISESWSGTSTDTQYF,TGTGCCATCAGTGAGTCATGGAGCGGAACTAGCACAGATACGCAGTATTTT
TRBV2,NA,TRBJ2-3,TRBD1,CASSNRDRGSNTQYF,TGTGCCAGCAGCAACCGGGACAGGGGGTCGAATACGCAGTATTTT
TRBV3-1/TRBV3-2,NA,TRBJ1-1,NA,CASSQDKVTKVGWNTEAFF,TGTGCCAGCAGCCAAGATAAGGTCACGAAAGTGGGCTGGAACACTGAAGCTTTCTTT
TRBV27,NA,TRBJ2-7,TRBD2,CASSFRRTSPLSEQYF,TGTGCCAGCAGTTTCCGCAGGACTAGTCCTCTCTCCGAGCAGTACTTC
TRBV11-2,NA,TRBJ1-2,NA,CASRKLGSYGYTF,TGTGCCAGCAGAAAACTGGGCAGCTATGGCTACACCTTC
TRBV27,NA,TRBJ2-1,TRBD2,CASSASRLAGDRSKAYNEQFF,TGTGCCAGCAGTGCCTCCAGACTAGCGGGAGATCGAAGCAAGGCCTACAATGAGCAGTTCTTC
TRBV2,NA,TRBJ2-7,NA,CASTTRYEQYF,TGTGCCAGCACCACGCGTTACGAGCAGTACTTC
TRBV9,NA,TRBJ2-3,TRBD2,CASSPTTSGYTDTQYF,TGTGCCAGCAGCCCCACGACTAGCGGATACACAGATACGCAGTATTTT
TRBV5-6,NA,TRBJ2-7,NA,CASSPGRGKPYEQYF,TGTGCCAGCAGCCCCGGCCGCGGGAAGCCCTACGAGCAGTACTTC
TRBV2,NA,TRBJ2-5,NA,CASSSPTTGSPTQYF,TGTGCCAGCAGTTCCCCTACAACAGGGTCTCCGACCCAGTACTTC
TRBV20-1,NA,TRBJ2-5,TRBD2,CSASILAGGAAETQYF,TGCAGTGCTAGTATACTAGCGGGAGGGGCGGCGGAGACCCAGTACTTC
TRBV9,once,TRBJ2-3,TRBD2,CASSVEAGDTDTQYF,TGTGCCAGCAGCGTCGAAGCGGGAGACACAGATACGCAGTATTTT
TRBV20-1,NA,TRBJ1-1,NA,CSAGVNTEAFF,TGCAGTGCAGGAGTGAACACTGAAGCTTTCTTT
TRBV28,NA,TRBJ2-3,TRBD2,CASSPTSGRTDTQYF,TGTGCCAGCAGTCCGACTAGCGGACGCACAGATACGCAGTATTTT
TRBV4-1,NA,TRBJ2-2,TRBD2,CASSQVVTSAGGELFF,TGCGCCAGCAGCCAAGTTGTGACTAGCGCGGGCGGGGAGCTGTTTTTT
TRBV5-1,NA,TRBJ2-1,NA,CASLEGISYNEQFF,TGCGCCAGCTTAGAGGGCATTTCGTACAATGAGCAGTTCTTC
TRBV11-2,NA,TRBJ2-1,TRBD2,CASSAGAGDLSEQFF,TGTGCCAGCAGCGCCGGGGCGGGAGATCTGTCTGAGCAGTTCTTC
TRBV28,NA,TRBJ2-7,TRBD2,CRTWTSTEEPGLYEQYF,TGTCGTACATGGACTAGCACGGAGGAGCCGGGCCTTTACGAGCAGTACTTC
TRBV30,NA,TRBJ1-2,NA,CAWRSYGYTF,TGTGCCTGGAGGAGCTATGGCTACACCTTC
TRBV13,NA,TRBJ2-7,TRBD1,CASSPDRVSSYEQYF,TGTGCCAGCAGCCCCGACAGGGTGTCGTCCTACGAGCAGTACTTC
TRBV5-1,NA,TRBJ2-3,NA,CASSSKGARTDTQYF,TGCGCCAGCAGCTCCAAAGGGGCGCGGACAGATACGCAGTATTTT
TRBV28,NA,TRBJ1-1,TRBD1,CASSPRDSLNTEAFF,TGTGCCAGCAGTCCTCGGGACAGTTTGAACACTGAAGCTTTCTTT
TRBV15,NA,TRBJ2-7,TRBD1,CATSRTGTAKPEQYF,TGTGCCACCAGCAGAACCGGGACAGCTAAGCCCGAGCAGTACTTC
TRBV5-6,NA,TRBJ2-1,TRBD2,CASSGTSGRAAEQFF,TGTGCCAGCAGCGGTACTAGCGGGAGGGCAGCTGAGCAGTTCTTC